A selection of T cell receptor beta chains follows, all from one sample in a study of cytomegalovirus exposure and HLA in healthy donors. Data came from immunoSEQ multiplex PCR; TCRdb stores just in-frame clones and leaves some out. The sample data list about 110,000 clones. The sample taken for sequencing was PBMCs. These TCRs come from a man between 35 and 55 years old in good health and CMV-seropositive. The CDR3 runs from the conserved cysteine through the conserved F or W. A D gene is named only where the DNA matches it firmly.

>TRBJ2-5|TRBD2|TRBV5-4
CASSPGLAANQETQYF
TGTGCCAGCAGCCCGGGACTAGCGGCCAACCAAGAGACCCAGTACTTC
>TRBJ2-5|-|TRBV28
CASSLGAGSQETQYF
TGTGCCAGCAGTTTAGGAGCAGGGTCCCAAGAGACCCAGTACTTC
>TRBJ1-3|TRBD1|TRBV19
CASSELQGSIGNTIYF
TGTGCCAGTAGTGAGTTACAGGGGAGTATTGGAAACACCATATATTTT
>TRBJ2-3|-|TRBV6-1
CASSAGVSTDTQYF
TGTGCCAGCAGTGCCGGAGTCAGCACAGATACGCAGTATTTT
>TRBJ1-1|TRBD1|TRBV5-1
CASSSTGGTEAFF
TGCGCCAGCAGCTCAACAGGGGGCACTGAAGCTTTCTTT
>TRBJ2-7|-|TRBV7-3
CASSSPQAAIDSYEQYF
TGTGCCAGCAGCTCCCCTCAAGCGGCCATTGACTCCTACGAGCAGTACTTC
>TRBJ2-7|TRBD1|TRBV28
CASSLLGTGYEQYF
TGTGCCAGCAGTTTATTGGGGACAGGCTACGAGCAGTACTTC
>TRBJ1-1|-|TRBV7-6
CASSRGTEAFF
TGTGCCAGCAGCAGGGGAACTGAAGCTTTCTTT
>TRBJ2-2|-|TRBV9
CASSTLARGPSTGELFF
TGTGCCAGCAGCACTCTAGCGAGAGGGCCGAGCACCGGGGAGCTGTTTTTT
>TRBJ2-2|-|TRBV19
CASTVGAGTNTGELFF
TGTGCCAGTACCGTGGGGGCAGGGACGAACACCGGGGAGCTGTTTTTT
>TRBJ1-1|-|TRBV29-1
CSVAQVGGTEAFF
TGCAGCGTCGCCCAGGTGGGGGGCACTGAAGCTTTCTTT
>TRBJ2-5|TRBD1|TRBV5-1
CASSLGTGRETQYF
TGCGCCAGCAGCTTGGGGACAGGGCGAGAGACCCAGTACTTC
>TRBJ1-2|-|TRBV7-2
CASSLQGANYGYTF
TGTGCCAGCAGCTTACAAGGAGCTAACTATGGCTACACCTTC
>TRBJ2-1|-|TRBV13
CASSLGLVGYNEQFF
TGTGCCAGCAGCTTAGGACTAGTGGGGTACAATGAGCAGTTCTTC
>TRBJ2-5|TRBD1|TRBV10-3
CAISPASLDRGLVTQYF
TGTGCCATCAGCCCGGCTTCGCTCGACAGGGGGTTGGTGACCCAGTACTTC
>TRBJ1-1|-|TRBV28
CASGLLGGTEAFF
TGTGCCAGCGGCCTACTCGGGGGGACTGAAGCTTTCTTT
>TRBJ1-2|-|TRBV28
CASSIDSVGYGYTF
TGTGCCAGCAGTATCGACTCGGTCGGCTATGGCTACACCTTC
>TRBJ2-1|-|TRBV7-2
CASSLEWTAYNEQFF
TGTGCCAGCAGCTTAGAATGGACAGCCTACAATGAGCAGTTCTTC
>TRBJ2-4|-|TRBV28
CASSLDTLRFKNIQYF
TGTGCCAGCAGTTTGGACACTCTAAGGTTCAAAAACATTCAGTACTTC
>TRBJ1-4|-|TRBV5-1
CASSFVGLGDPKLFF
TGCGCCAGCAGCTTCGTTGGTCTGGGAGATCCAAAACTGTTTTTT
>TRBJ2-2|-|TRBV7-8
CASSLYSHTGELFF
TGTGCCAGCAGCTTATACAGTCACACCGGGGAGCTGTTTTTT
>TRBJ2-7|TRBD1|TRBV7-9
CAGGYGTGAYEQYF
TGTGCCGGTGGGTACGGGACAGGCGCCTACGAGCAGTACTTC
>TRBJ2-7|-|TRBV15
CATSRESKIGPGSEQYF
TGTGCCACCAGCAGAGAGTCAAAGATCGGACCGGGGAGCGAGCAGTACTTC
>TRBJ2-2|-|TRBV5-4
CASSPSGSDPNTGELFF
TGTGCCAGCAGCCCTTCGGGGTCGGATCCGAACACCGGGGAGCTGTTTTTT
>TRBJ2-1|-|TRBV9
CASSVATGYNEQFF
TGTGCCAGCAGCGTAGCTACCGGTTACAATGAGCAGTTCTTC
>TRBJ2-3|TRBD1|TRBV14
CASSLWTGGSTDTQYF
TGTGCCAGCAGCCTCTGGACAGGTGGGAGCACAGATACGCAGTATTTT
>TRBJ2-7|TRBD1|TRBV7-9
CASSLGTGGGLRSYEQYF
TGTGCCAGCAGCTTAGGGACAGGGGGAGGTTTACGGTCCTACGAGCAGTACTTC
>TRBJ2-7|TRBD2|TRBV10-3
CAIGAMGLAGFYEQYF
TGTGCCATCGGCGCTATGGGACTAGCGGGATTTTACGAGCAGTACTTC
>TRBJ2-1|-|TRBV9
CASSAPLRESYNEQFF
TGTGCCAGCAGCGCCCCCTTGAGAGAATCCTACAATGAGCAGTTCTTC
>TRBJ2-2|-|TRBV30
CAWRRLNTGELFF
TGTGCCTGGAGGCGGCTGAACACCGGGGAGCTGTTTTTT
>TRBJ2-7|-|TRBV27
CASSLWVGPYEQYF
TGTGCCAGCAGTTTATGGGTGGGCCCCTACGAGCAGTACTTC
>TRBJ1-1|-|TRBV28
CASSSQGLGDTEAFF
TGTGCCAGCAGTTCACAGGGCCTAGGGGACACTGAAGCTTTCTTT
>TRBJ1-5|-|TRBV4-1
CASSRTGEEPQHF
TGCGCCAGCAGCCGAACCGGTGAGGAGCCCCAGCATTTT
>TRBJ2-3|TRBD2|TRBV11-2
CASSVWREGRDTQYF
TGTGCCAGCAGCGTCTGGCGGGAGGGCCGGGATACGCAGTATTTT
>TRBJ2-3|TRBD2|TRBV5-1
CASSLRAGDGTDTQYF
TGCGCCAGCAGCTTGAGGGCGGGAGATGGCACAGATACGCAGTATTTT
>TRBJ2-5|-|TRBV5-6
CASSSGVGETQYF
TGTGCCAGCAGCTCAGGGGTTGGAGAGACCCAGTACTTC
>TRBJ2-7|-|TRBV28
CASGSPVVVYEQYF
TGTGCCAGCGGTTCTCCGGTGGTAGTTTACGAGCAGTACTTC
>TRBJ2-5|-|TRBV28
CASSALDYLQETQYF
TGTGCCAGCAGTGCCTTGGACTACCTCCAAGAGACCCAGTACTTC
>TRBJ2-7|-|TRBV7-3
CASSLTRDYEQYF
TGTGCCAGCAGCTTAACCCGGGACTACGAGCAGTACTTC
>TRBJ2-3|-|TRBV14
CASSQELVGGFLTDTQYF
TGTGCCAGCAGCCAAGAACTCGTCGGGGGTTTTCTCACAGATACGCAGTATTTT
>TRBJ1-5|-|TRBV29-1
CSVGRENQPQHF
TGCAGCGTGGGCAGGGAAAATCAGCCCCAGCATTTT
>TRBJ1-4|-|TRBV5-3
CASWLAQGTYEKLFF
TGTGCCAGTTGGCTGGCCCAAGGGACTTATGAAAAACTGTTTTTT